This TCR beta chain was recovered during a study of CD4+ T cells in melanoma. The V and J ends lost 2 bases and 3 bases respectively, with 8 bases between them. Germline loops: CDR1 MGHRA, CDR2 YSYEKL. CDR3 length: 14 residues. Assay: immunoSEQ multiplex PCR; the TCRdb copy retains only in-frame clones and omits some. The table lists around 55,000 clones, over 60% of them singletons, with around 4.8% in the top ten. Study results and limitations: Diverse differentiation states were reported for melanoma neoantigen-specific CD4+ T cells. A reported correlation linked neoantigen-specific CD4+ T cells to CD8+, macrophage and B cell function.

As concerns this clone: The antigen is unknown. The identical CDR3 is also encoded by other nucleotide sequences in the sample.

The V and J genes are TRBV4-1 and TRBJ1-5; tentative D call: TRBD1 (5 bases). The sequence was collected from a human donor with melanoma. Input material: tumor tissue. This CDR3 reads CASSQQGTNQPQHF. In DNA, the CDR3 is TGCGCCAGCAGCCAACAGGGCACCAATCAGCCCCAGCATTTT.